The clone carrying this TCR beta chain showed up just once. Clones were sequenced by immunoSEQ multiplex PCR, and TCRdb holds only the in-frame ones, with some missing. This table holds around 140,000 clones, around four fifths found once. The sample comes from a study of blood T cell repertoires in COVID-19. This study enrolled people aged 18 to 89 from about 24 US geographic areas. Clinical histories supplied by participants themselves formed the basis of cohort assignment. Material: PBMCs or T cells enriched from blood (not recorded which). This clonotype was sampled from a man aged 35 to 55 with acute COVID-19.

CDR3 bases: TGTGCCAGCAGTTACGGACAGGGGGTTGAAGCTTTCTTT. This sequence encodes CASSYGQGVEAFF. This rearrangement joins TRBV6-5 to TRBJ1-1; 10 bases fit TRBD1. The V gene's germline CDR1 is MNHEY and CDR2 SVGAGI. Trimming took 2 bases from V and 7 from J; bases not matched to a gene: 1. This CDR3 has 13 residues.